This T cell receptor beta chain derives from a study of breast tumors, draining lymph nodes, adjacent tissues. Breast cancer patients provided tissue from their axillary draining lymph nodes. Trimming left V 1 base short and J 1 base short, with 7 bases between. Germline assignment: CDR1 LGHNA and CDR2 YSLEER. The CDR3 is 15 amino acids. This clonotype was observed many times. What it recognizes is unknown. Study outcomes and limitations: Findings are consistent with lymph node origin and intratumoral expansion of most tumor T cells. Luminal-like breast cancer showed significantly greater tumor-nontumor repertoire similarity than basal-like breast cancer did. Compared with lymph nodes, tumors were less diverse; compared with nontumor tissue, more.

TCRdb independently ran MiXCR on the multiplex PCR reads; one entry per CDR3 protein. The data contain fewer than 300,000 distinct CDR3 sequences, about 34% of them singletons. V gene TRBV4-3 combines with J gene TRBJ2-2, with D perhaps TRBD1 or TRBD2 (5 bases each). This TCR came from a female donor with breast cancer. Some clones in this sample may be carry-over from other donors' samples. Input material: axillary lymph node tissue. CDR3 loop: CASSQAGRNTGELFF. The CDR3 bases are TGCGCCAGCAGCCAAGCGGGACGGAACACCGGGGAGCTGTTTTTT.